The rows below give T cell receptor beta chains drawn from one sample of a study of shared clonotypes between healthy human individuals. Method: immunoSEQ multiplex PCR; TCRdb's copy keeps in-frame clones and lacks some. This sample has 650,000 to 800,000 clones, with roughly 72% found just once. Sequencing was carried out using memory CD4+ T cells sorted from blood. These receptor sequences come from a woman under 40 in good health. CDR3s include the opening cysteine and the closing phenylalanine or tryptophan. Fields, in order: V gene, J gene, clone size, CDR3 protein. Where a row states a size, it is once, few, many or the class of an expanded clone; other rows omit it.

V gene: TRBV7-9
J gene: TRBJ2-1
clone size: NA
CDR3 protein: CASSQGLAVPNEQFF

V gene: TRBV28
J gene: TRBJ2-7
clone size: NA
CDR3 protein: CASSLGLRPSSYEQYF

V gene: TRBV6-5
J gene: TRBJ2-7
clone size: NA
CDR3 protein: CASSRDRSPGEQYF

V gene: TRBV28
J gene: TRBJ1-5
clone size: once
CDR3 protein: CASSAPGTDTRPQHF

V gene: TRBV19
J gene: TRBJ2-5
clone size: NA
CDR3 protein: CASSMTGGFETQYF

V gene: TRBV19
J gene: TRBJ2-3
clone size: once
CDR3 protein: CASSIDLTGLAGVVDTQYF

V gene: TRBV5-6
J gene: TRBJ2-1
clone size: NA
CDR3 protein: CASSLDRGGRYNEQFF

V gene: TRBV14
J gene: TRBJ2-7
clone size: NA
CDR3 protein: CASSQDPFRDEQYF

V gene: TRBV10-3
J gene: TRBJ2-1
clone size: NA
CDR3 protein: CAISESGLAGGQEQFF

V gene: TRBV6-5
J gene: TRBJ2-5
clone size: NA
CDR3 protein: CASSSGLAGGLETQYF

V gene: TRBV11-3
J gene: TRBJ2-3
clone size: NA
CDR3 protein: CASSLASEDTQYF

V gene: TRBV10-3
J gene: TRBJ2-5
clone size: NA
CDR3 protein: CAISPSGAEETQYF

V gene: TRBV19
J gene: TRBJ2-1
clone size: NA
CDR3 protein: CASSIAWLAGSHNEQFF

V gene: TRBV15
J gene: TRBJ2-3
clone size: many
CDR3 protein: CATSREAPGADTQYF

V gene: TRBV6-4
J gene: TRBJ2-1
clone size: few
CDR3 protein: CASSELAGRGDEQFF

V gene: TRBV4-1
J gene: NA
clone size: NA
CDR3 protein: CASSHGLYGEIYEQYF

V gene: TRBV2
J gene: TRBJ2-2
clone size: NA
CDR3 protein: CASSGRTGATGELFF

V gene: TRBV5-4
J gene: TRBJ2-3
clone size: NA
CDR3 protein: CASSQDLTSGGTDTQYF

V gene: TRBV7-8
J gene: TRBJ2-7
clone size: NA
CDR3 protein: CASSLPVGYVEQYF

V gene: TRBV15
J gene: NA
clone size: once
CDR3 protein: CATSVQTQWDEQYF

V gene: TRBV6-6
J gene: TRBJ1-1
clone size: NA
CDR3 protein: CASTEGTGNTEAFF

V gene: TRBV2
J gene: TRBJ1-4
clone size: NA
CDR3 protein: CASTSDRVGNEKLFF

V gene: TRBV28
J gene: TRBJ1-4
clone size: NA
CDR3 protein: CASSLGGQGVEKLFF

V gene: TRBV7-9
J gene: TRBJ1-1
clone size: NA
CDR3 protein: CASSLTALNTEAFF

V gene: TRBV9
J gene: TRBJ1-3
clone size: NA
CDR3 protein: CASSPRPQAGGFGNTIYF

V gene: TRBV6-1
J gene: TRBJ1-1
clone size: NA
CDR3 protein: CASGKLGRVNTEAFF